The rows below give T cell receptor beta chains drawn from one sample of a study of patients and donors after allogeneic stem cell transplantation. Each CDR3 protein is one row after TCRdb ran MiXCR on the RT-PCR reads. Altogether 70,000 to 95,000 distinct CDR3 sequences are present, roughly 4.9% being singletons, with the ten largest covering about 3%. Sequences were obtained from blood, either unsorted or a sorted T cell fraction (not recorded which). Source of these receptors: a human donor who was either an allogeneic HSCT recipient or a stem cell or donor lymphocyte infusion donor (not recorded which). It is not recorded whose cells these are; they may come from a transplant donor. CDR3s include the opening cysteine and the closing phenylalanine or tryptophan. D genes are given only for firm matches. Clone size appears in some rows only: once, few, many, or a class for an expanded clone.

TGCAGCGTTGAGGACAGCCGGACGGAGACCCAGTACTTC	CSVEDSRTETQYF	TRBJ2-5	TRBV29-1	.	many
TGCGCCAGCAGCCAAGGGGGCGAAGCAGATACGCAGTATTTT	CASSQGGEADTQYF	TRBJ2-3	TRBV5-1	TRBD1	many
TGCAGTGCTAGACGGGCAGGCACTGAGCAGTACTTC	CSARRAGTEQYF	TRBJ2-7	TRBV20-1	.	.
TGCGCCAGCAGTCGAACTAGCGGGAGCACAGATACGCAGTATTTT	CASSRTSGSTDTQYF	TRBJ2-3	TRBV10-1	TRBD2	many
TGCAGTGCTACCGACCGAACCCTTAACACTGAAGCTTTCTTT	CSATDRTLNTEAFF	TRBJ1-1	TRBV20-1	.	.
TGCGCCAGCAGCTTGGGGGGGCTAGCCAAAAACATTCAGTACTTC	CASSLGGLAKNIQYF	TRBJ2-4	TRBV5-1	.	many
TGTGCCAGCTGGGCCGAGATTGGTAGGGGCACCGGGGAGCTGTTTTTT	CASWAEIGRGTGELFF	TRBJ2-2	TRBV27	.	many
TGTGCCATCAGTGAGTCAAATATACTACGGGGCCAGGGAATTATCTATGAGCAGTTCTTC	CAISESNILRGQGIIYEQFF	TRBJ2-1	TRBV10-3	.	many
TGTGCCAGCAGCGGACAGGGGAATGAGCAGTTCTTC	CASSGQGNEQFF	TRBJ2-1	TRBV12-3/TRBV12-4	TRBD1	many
TGCGCCAGCAGCGAACCGGGTTATGGCTACACCTTC	CASSEPGYGYTF	TRBJ1-2	TRBV5-1	.	many
TGCAGTGCTAGGGAACAACCCGGGCCTCTAATGTACGAGCAGTACTTC	CSAREQPGPLMYEQYF	TRBJ2-7	TRBV20-1	.	.
TGTGCCAGCAGTGTGAGCAGGGGGGACGAGACCCAGTACTTC	CASSVSRGDETQYF	TRBJ2-5	TRBV6-1	.	many
TGTGCCAGCAGCTTAGAGTCAACGCCCCAGCATTTT	CASSLESTPQHF	TRBJ1-5	TRBV7-9	.	many
TGTGCCAGCAGCTTGAGGACAGGGCACATTCAGTACTTC	CASSLRTGHIQYF	TRBJ2-4	TRBV11-3	TRBD1	many
TGTGCCACCAGTGATTTAATAGCGGGAAAAACCGATGAGCAGTTCTTC	CATSDLIAGKTDEQFF	TRBJ2-1	TRBV24-1	TRBD2	many
TGCGCCAGCAGCCTTTCCGGACCTGCGGGACTCAGCTCTGGGGCCAACGTCCTGACTTTC	CASSLSGPAGLSSGANVLTF	TRBJ2-6	TRBV4-1	.	.
TGCGCCAGCAGCTTTGGGACAGGGACCTACAATGAGCAGTTCTTC	CASSFGTGTYNEQFF	TRBJ2-1	TRBV5-1	TRBD1	many
TGTGCCAGCAGCGCCCCTAGAGACGGGAACACTGAAGCTTTCTTT	CASSAPRDGNTEAFF	TRBJ1-1	TRBV5-6	.	.
TGCGCCAGCAGCTTGGTGGTGGGTCAGGGAAGTGAGCAGTTCTTC	CASSLVVGQGSEQFF	TRBJ2-1	TRBV5-1	.	many
TGCGCCAGCAGCTTCATACAGGGCAGGGTCGACAATGAGCAGTTCTTC	CASSFIQGRVDNEQFF	TRBJ2-1	TRBV5-1	.	many
TGTGCCAGCAGCAACCGCCGGGAAAACACTGAAGCTTTCTTT	CASSNRRENTEAFF	TRBJ1-1	TRBV7-9	.	many
TGTGCCAGCAGTGGTCAGGGGAACACTGAAGCTTTCTTT	CASSGQGNTEAFF	TRBJ1-1	TRBV25-1	.	many
TGTGCCAGCAGCTCCCGAGCCCCGGGCACCGGGGAGCTGTTTTTT	CASSSRAPGTGELFF	TRBJ2-2	TRBV7-3	.	few
TGTGCCAGCGCTACTAGCGGGGCTCGGGAGCAGTTCTTC	CASATSGAREQFF	TRBJ2-1	TRBV12-3/TRBV12-4	TRBD2	.
TGTGCCAGCAGTGTGGACAGGATCAACACCGGGGAGCTGTTTTTT	CASSVDRINTGELFF	TRBJ2-2	TRBV2	TRBD1	many
TGTGCCACCATAGGGGACAATGAGCAGTTCTTC	CATIGDNEQFF	TRBJ2-1	TRBV24-1	.	many
TGCGCCAGCAGCCAAGAGGGGGGATACGAGCAGTACTTC	CASSQEGGYEQYF	TRBJ2-7	TRBV4-1	.	many
TGCAGTGCTAGTAGTATTCGGGAGGTTGGACATGAGCAGTTCTTC	CSASSIREVGHEQFF	TRBJ2-1	TRBV20-1	TRBD2	.
TGTGCCAGCAGTTGGAGGACTGGGGGCGCAGATACGCAGTATTTT	CASSWRTGGADTQYF	TRBJ2-3	TRBV12-3/TRBV12-4	.	many
TGCAGCGTCCCGCGGTGGGGCGACACCGGGGAGCTGTTTTTT	CSVPRWGDTGELFF	TRBJ2-2	TRBV29-1	.	medium-sized
TGCAGTGCTAGAGATCTCCTAGCGGGAGCGGTAGATACGCAGTATTTT	CSARDLLAGAVDTQYF	TRBJ2-3	TRBV20-1	TRBD2	many
TGTGCCACCGAACAGGGGTACCAAGAGACCCAGTACTTC	CATEQGYQETQYF	TRBJ2-5	TRBV15	TRBD1	few
.	CASILGALGEQYF	TRBJ2-7	TRBV2	.	many
TGTGCCAGCAGCGTAGGCCAGCGGAGCACAGATACGCAGTATTTT	CASSVGQRSTDTQYF	TRBJ2-3	TRBV9	.	few
TGTGCCAGCAGCAATGCCGGGACAGGGGGGAAGGATACGCAGTATTTT	CASSNAGTGGKDTQYF	TRBJ2-3	TRBV7-3	TRBD1	many
TGTGCCAGCAGCCTCAGGGGTGTAGCTACGGAGACCCAGTACTTC	CASSLRGVATETQYF	TRBJ2-5	TRBV27	.	many
TGTGCCAGCAGTCAGGACATATCTAGCACAGATACGCAGTATTTT	CASSQDISSTDTQYF	TRBJ2-3	TRBV2	.	.
TGCGCCAGCAGCCCAATGACTAGCGCCTACAATGAGCAGTTCTTC	CASSPMTSAYNEQFF	TRBJ2-1	TRBV5-1	TRBD2	many
TGTGCCAGCAGCCGCTCGGTGGCCTCAGGTTCACCCCTCCACTTT	CASSRSVASGSPLHF	TRBJ1-6	TRBV7-8	.	many
TGTGCCAGCAGCGGGCCCTTGGGACTAGTAGATTCTGAGCAGTTCTTC	CASSGPLGLVDSEQFF	TRBJ2-1	TRBV9	TRBD2	.
TGTGCCAGCAGTTCTCCTAGACTAGCGGGGGGTAGCACAGATACGCAGTATTTT	CASSSPRLAGGSTDTQYF	TRBJ2-3	TRBV27	TRBD2	many
TGTGCCAGCAGGAGGACGACAGGGTACGAGCAGTACTTC	CASRRTTGYEQYF	TRBJ2-7	TRBV12-3/TRBV12-4	TRBD1	many
TGTGCCATCAGTGTGACTAGCAACAATGAGCAGTTCTTC	CAISVTSNNEQFF	TRBJ2-1	TRBV10-3	TRBD2	many
TGTGCCAATAGCATGGAGGGAAACATTCAGTACTTC	CANSMEGNIQYF	TRBJ2-4	TRBV10-3	.	many
TGTGCCAGTAGTCCGAGGACAGGGGGGCTAGCCAAAAACATTCAGTACTTC	CASSPRTGGLAKNIQYF	TRBJ2-4	TRBV19	TRBD1	many
TGCGCCAGCAGCTTAGGGGGCGAGTCCACAGATACGCAGTATTTT	CASSLGGESTDTQYF	TRBJ2-3	TRBV5-1	TRBD1	many
TGTGCCACCGGGACGCCGACCTACAATGAGCAGTTCTTC	CATGTPTYNEQFF	TRBJ2-1	TRBV24-1	.	many
TGTGCCAGCAGTCTTCGGACAATCACAGATACGCAGTATTTT	CASSLRTITDTQYF	TRBJ2-3	TRBV6-1	.	many
TGCAGTGCTCCACTGACAGGGTGGTCCTACGAGCAGTACTTC	CSAPLTGWSYEQYF	TRBJ2-7	TRBV20-1	TRBD1	many
TGTGCCAGCAGCCCGACAGGTCCGGCGAACACCGGGGAGCTGTTTTTT	CASSPTGPANTGELFF	TRBJ2-2	TRBV7-9	.	many
TGTGCCACCAGCAGAGAGGCAGGGGGAGTTGGCTACACCTTC	CATSREAGGVGYTF	TRBJ1-2	TRBV15	TRBD1	few
TGTGCCAGCAGCTTAGGTATGGGCTACGAGCAGTACTTC	CASSLGMGYEQYF	TRBJ2-7	TRBV7-3	.	few